The T cell receptor (beta chain) under discussion was sequenced for a study of blood T cell repertoires in COVID-19. Study in general: Samples representing acute and convalescent COVID-19 were sourced from the United States, Italy and Spain. Sources were T cells, B-cell-depleted T cells, or PBMCs; the material itself was cDNA or gDNA.

This clone appeared once. J lost 7 bases, V lost 7 bases, and 11 bases had no gene match. Germline lookup yields CDR1 SGHRS and CDR2 YFSETQ. This CDR3 is 15 amino acids long. Original handling: Amplified reference gene primers provided the basis for estimating nucleated cell counts. Repertoires were generated with immunoSEQ multiplex PCR, while TCRdb's copy carries only in-frame clones and drops some. V, J and clone size are taken as reported in that table, and D and trimming were inferred from the DNA itself. There are about 62,000 clones in the sample; roughly 88% occur only once, and 1% to 1.5% lies in the top ten.

This receptor was obtained from an elderly woman with acute or convalescent COVID-19. Sequenced material: peripheral blood. The chain uses TRBV5-1 and TRBJ2-1, with 10 bases lining up with TRBD2. As DNA, the CDR3 is TGCGCCAGCTCAGTACTAGCGGGAATGGAGAATGAGCAGTTCTTC. Protein sequence: CASSVLAGMENEQFF.